The 26 T cell receptor beta chains below all came from one sample that was sequenced in a study of breast tumors, draining lymph nodes, adjacent tissues. TCRdb processed the multiplex PCR reads anew with MiXCR; each CDR3 protein has one entry. The table has approximately 140,000 distinct CDR3 sequences, around a third seen once. The lymph nodes were axillary draining lymph nodes from breast cancer patients. Material: axillary lymph node tissue. The receptors were sampled from a female donor with breast cancer. Some clones in this sample may be carry-over from other donors' samples.

In its sample, this clonotype was seen a few times. This may be a read error: a much more frequent sequence differs by one nucleotide. This chain connects TRBV6-2 or TRBV6-3 to TRBJ1-4; TRBD1 is a possible D gene (5 bases). The germline V gene has CDR1 MNHEY and CDR2 SVGEGT. V was pared by 5 bases and J by 11 bases, with 18 bases between. The CDR3 spans 14 residues. The CDR3, as DNA: TGTGCCAGCAGTCACACATCGGTTCGGGGGAAACTGTTTTTT. It is translated as CASSHTSVRGKLFF.

Only a few counts were recorded for this clonotype. With a much larger clone just one base away, this may be a read error. This chain joins TRBV20-1 and TRBJ1-2, with 7 bases fitting TRBD1. The length of the CDR3 is 13 residues. Germline V gene sequence: CDR1 DFQATT, CDR2 SNEGSKA (reference sequence). The CDR3 DNA is TGCAGTATAGACAGGGCAGAGAACTATGCCTACACCTTC. It codes for CSIDRAENYAYTF.

This clonotype was detected a few times. The rearrangement joins TRBV2 to TRBJ1-1; 10 bases fit TRBD1. Germline CDR1 reads SNHLY; CDR2 reads FYNNEI. The CDR3 is made up of 14 amino acids. The junction had 7 bases not matched to a gene; V was cut back by 5 bases and J by 7 bases. The CDR3 is CASSRVGDRGEAFF. The CDR3 DNA sequence: TGTGCCAGCAGTCGAGTGGGGGACAGGGGTGAAGCTTTCTTT.

The sample holds many counts of this clonotype. This chain joins TRBV10-2 and TRBJ2-6; D is unresolved. CDR1 and CDR2 from the germline V gene are WSHSY and SAAADI. The CDR3 spans 15 residues. V was clipped by 3 bases and J by 0 bases, with 6 bases between them. This chain's CDR3 is CASSEYSSGANVLTF. Written as DNA, the CDR3 is TGCGCCAGCAGTGAATACAGCTCTGGGGCCAACGTCCTGACTTTC.

This clonotype appeared many times. J is TRBJ2-3 and V is TRBV5-5; 10 bases map to TRBD2. Germline lookup yields CDR1 SGHKS and CDR2 YYEKEE (reference sequence). This CDR3 has 18 amino acids. The V segment lost 5 bases and the J segment 0 bases; nucleotides outside the gene matches: 12. This chain's CDR3 is CASRTSGGAFWSTDTQYF. In nucleotides, the CDR3 is TGTGCCAGCAGGACAAGCGGGGGGGCCTTTTGGAGCACAGATACGCAGTATTTT.

The table lists this clonotype with many counts. The chain has TRBV5-1 and TRBJ2-3, with 10 bases identical to TRBD1. The CDR3 runs to 13 residues. The J segment lost 6 bases and the V segment lost 4 bases, leaving 2 bases of the junction unmatched. Per the germline V gene, CDR1 is SGHRS and CDR2 is YFSETQ. The CDR3 DNA reads as TGCGCCAGCAGCACGGGACAGGGGGATACGCAGTATTTT. Protein product: CASSTGQGDTQYF.

This clonotype was recorded once. This chain uses TRBV5-1 with TRBJ2-7, with D possibly being TRBD1 (6 bases). The germline V gene encodes CDR1 SGHRS and CDR2 YFSETQ. The CDR3 sequence is 16 residues long. V dropped 4 bases and J dropped 0 bases, with 17 bases sitting between them. The DNA for the CDR3 is TGCGCCAGCAGCCCCAACCCGGGACACAACTCCTACGAGCAGTACGTC. Protein product: CASSPNPGHNSYEQYV.

In this sample, this clonotype turned up many times. The V call is TRBV7-2, the J call TRBJ2-3; D not resolved. Looked up from germline, CDR1 is SGHTA and CDR2 is FQGNSA. V lost 1 base, J lost 2 bases, and 7 bases lay in between. This CDR3 has 14 amino acids. CDR3 nucleotide sequence: TGTGCCAGCAGCTTAGGACGTAACACAGATACGCAGTATTTT. Its protein is CASSLGRNTDTQYF.

This clonotype was seen many times. The chain joins TRBV5-1 to TRBJ2-7; possibly TRBD2 for D (6 bases). The length of the CDR3 is 13 residues. Trimming pared 0 bases from V and 6 bases from J, leaving 10 bases between. CDR1 SGHRS and CDR2 YFSETQ come from the germline V gene. CDR3 protein: CASSLGFGGEQYF. The CDR3 DNA is TGCGCCAGCAGCTTGGGGTTCGGGGGCGAGCAGTACTTC.

Here the CDR3 reads CASRMDRGSNEKLFF. For the CDR3, the DNA is TGTGCCAGCAGGATGGACAGGGGGTCTAATGAAAAACTGTTTTTT. The chain is built from TRBV5-6 and TRBJ1-4; 10 bases are shared with TRBD1. The CDR3 is 15 residues long. J gave up 3 bases and V 5 bases, and 4 bases lay outside the gene matches. From germline, CDR1 is SGHDT and CDR2 YYEEEE.

Ten or more counts support this clonotype. The rearrangement joins TRBV3-1 to TRBJ1-2; 8 bases agree with TRBD1. CDR3 size: 13 residues. Germline V gene data show CDR1 as LGHDT and CDR2 as YNNKEL (reference sequence). The V and J ends lost 7 bases and 4 bases, in that order; junction bases with no gene match: 5. CDR3 coding DNA: TGTGCCAGCAACCAGGGGGCTCGCTATGGCTACACCTTC. Translated: CASNQGARYGYTF. Full variable domain (missing parts from reference TRBV3-1 and TRBJ1-2): DTAVSQTPKYLVTQMGNDKSIKCEQNLGHDTMYWYKQDSKKFLKIMFSYNNKELIINETVPNRFSPKSPDKAHLNLHINSLELGDSAVYFCASNQGARYGYTFGSGTRLTVV.

In its sample, this clonotype was seen a few times. This chain connects TRBV6-5 to TRBJ1-1; 7 nucleotides line up with TRBD1. This CDR3 region has 14 residues. V lost 2 bases, J lost 6 bases, and 6 bases stayed unmatched. CDR1 is MNHEY and CDR2 is SVGAGI in the germline V gene. The CDR3 nucleotides read TGTGCCAGCAGTTACGAGACAGGGCGGGCTGAAGCTTTCTTT. This codes for CASSYETGRAEAFF.

This clonotype occurred many times. This chain connects TRBV20-1 to TRBJ2-3; 8 positions match TRBD1. CDR1 is DFQATT and CDR2 is SNEGSKA in the germline V gene (reference sequence). V was clipped by 6 bases and J by 0 bases; unmatched bases: 5. The CDR3 spans 14 residues. CDR3 in amino acids: CSAYGQGSTDTQYF. In nucleotides, the CDR3 is TGCAGTGCCTACGGACAGGGAAGCACAGATACGCAGTATTTT.

This clonotype came up many times. This chain connects TRBV24-1 to TRBJ1-2, with 8 bases aligning to TRBD1. Germline V lookup: CDR1 KGHDR, CDR2 SFDVKD. The CDR3 runs to 15 residues. The J segment lost 7 bases and the V segment lost 5 bases, leaving 11 bases of the junction unmatched. The CDR3 DNA is TGTGCCACCAGTGCCAGCTACGGACAGGGTTCTGGCTACACCTTC. Translating gives CATSASYGQGSGYTF.

This clonotype was detected ten times or more. The rearrangement uses TRBV13 and TRBJ1-6; possibly TRBD1 for D (5 bases). There are 14 residues in the CDR3. The germline gives CDR1 PRHDT, CDR2 FYEKMQ (reference sequence). Between the trimmed V and J ends, which lost 3 bases and 8 bases, there was a span of 11 bases. The CDR3 loop reads CASSLGGVYSPLHF. The CDR3 DNA sequence: TGTGCCAGCAGCTTGGGGGGGGTTTATTCACCCCTCCACTTT.

The rearrangement uses TRBV24-1 and TRBJ1-5, with 9 bases that match TRBD1. The germline gives CDR1 KGHDR, CDR2 SFDVKD. Trimming cost V 12 bases and J 7 bases; bases outside gene matches: 9. This CDR3 contains 13 residues. The CDR3 spells CAAGTGRAQPQHF. In DNA form, the CDR3 reads TGTGCCGCCGGGACAGGGCGGGCCCAGCCCCAGCATTTT.

V and J are TRBV5-4 and TRBJ1-2, with 8 nucleotides matching TRBD1. The CDR3 extends over 16 amino acids. V was clipped by 4 bases and J by 8 bases; unmatched bases: 16. The V gene's germline CDR1 is SGHNT and CDR2 YYREEE (reference sequence). The CDR3 bases are TGTGCCAGCAGCCCGGGGGGGAGCACAGGGGGTTACGGCTACACCTTC. Protein product: CASSPGGSTGGYGYTF.

The chain links TRBV18 to TRBJ1-4, with a weak D call TRBD1 (6 bases). V was clipped by 1 base and J by 0 bases, with 9 bases between them. This CDR3 has 16 residues. Per germline, CDR1 KGHSH and CDR2 LQKENI. The chain's CDR3 is CASSPLGTSTNEKLFF. CDR3 sequence (DNA): TGTGCCAGCTCACCACTCGGGACATCAACTAATGAAAAACTGTTTTTT.

At least ten counts were recorded for this clonotype. V gene TRBV20-1 combines with J gene TRBJ2-1; 8 bases align to TRBD2. Germline trimming cut 4 bases from V and 5 bases from J; bases unmatched to any gene: 4. Germline CDR1 DFQATT, CDR2 SNEGSKA (reference sequence). This CDR3 comprises 13 residues. The CDR3 protein is CSAMRGANNEQFF. CDR3 DNA: TGCAGTGCTATGCGGGGGGCCAACAATGAGCAGTTCTTC.

This clonotype was counted many times. V and J are TRBV4-3 and TRBJ2-2; a weak D match, TRBD1 (5 bases). Trimming removed 0 bases from V and 1 base from J, with 6 bases in between. This CDR3 region has 15 residues. Looked up from germline, CDR1 is LGHNA and CDR2 is YSLEER. CDR3 sequence reads: CASSQDRGNTGELFF. DNA of the CDR3: TGCGCCAGCAGCCAAGATAGGGGGAACACCGGGGAGCTGTTTTTT.

There are many counts of this clonotype. The J gene is TRBJ2-3, the V gene TRBV19, with D possibly being TRBD2 (6 bases). This CDR3 is built from 18 residues. Germline V lookup: CDR1 LNHDA, CDR2 SQIVND (reference sequence). V dropped 5 bases and J dropped 0 bases, with 21 bases sitting between them. CDR3 bases: TGTGCCAGTAGTGAAACAGCCACCACTAGCTGGAGCACAGATACGCAGTATTTT. This gives the protein CASSETATTSWSTDTQYF.

The chain combines TRBV11-2 with TRBJ1-2; 9 nucleotides line up with TRBD1. Trimming removed 1 base from V and 3 bases from J; junction bases left unmatched: 12. The germline CDR1 and CDR2 sequences are SGHAT and FQNNGV. This CDR3 has 18 amino acids. The CDR3 DNA sequence: TGTGCCAGCAGCTTAGCTCCGGGACAGGGCGGTGGGCACTATGGCTACACCTTC. Its protein is CASSLAPGQGGGHYGYTF.

This clonotype appeared many times. V usage is TRBV6-5 and J usage is TRBJ2-7; 9 bases map to TRBD2. CDR1 and CDR2 (germline): MNHEY, SVGAGI. The V and J ends lost 2 bases and 2 bases, in that order; junction bases with no gene match: 1. This CDR3 spans 14 amino acids. The CDR3 DNA sequence: TGTGCCAGCAGTTACACTAGCGGGCCCTACGAGCAGTACTTC. Its protein is CASSYTSGPYEQYF.

Turning to this clonotype: This may arise from a read error, as a much more abundant clone is one base away. The chain carries TRBV2 and TRBJ1-4, with D unresolved. Looked up from germline, CDR1 is SNHLY and CDR2 is FYNNEI. The CDR3 runs to 12 residues. The CDR3 bases are TGTGCCAGCAGTCCCGAGAGGACGACGACTTTCTTT. Protein product: CASSPERTTTFF. Using reference TRBV2 and TRBJ1-4 for the parts outside the CDR3, the full variable domain is EPEVTQTPSHQVTQMGQEVILRCVPISNHLYFYWYRQILGQKVEFLVSFYNNEISEKSEIFDDQFSVERPDGSNFTLKIRSTKLEDSAMYFCASSPERTTTFFGSGTQLSVL.

V usage is TRBV10-2 and J usage is TRBJ2-1, with D possibly TRBD2 on 6 matching bases. The CDR3 is 12 residues long. Trimming cost V 8 bases and J 7 bases, with 12 bases left between them. Germline V lookup: CDR1 WSHSY, CDR2 SAAADI. For the CDR3, the DNA is TGCGCCAGCGATGAGACTAGGAATGAGCAGTTCTTC. This sequence encodes CASDETRNEQFF.

This clonotype was seen many times. The CDR3 sequence is CASSLENEQYF. CDR3 DNA sequence: TGTGCCAGCAGCTTGGAAAACGAGCAGTACTTC. V gene TRBV7-9 combines with J gene TRBJ2-7; D gene uncertain. This CDR3 is 11 amino acids long. Trimming removed 3 bases from V and 5 bases from J, with 5 bases in between. From germline, CDR1 is SEHNR and CDR2 FQNEAQ (reference sequence).